This T cell receptor (beta chain) was sequenced in a study of T cells in severe cutaneous drug reactions. The donors had carbamazepine-induced Stevens-Johnson syndrome or toxic epidermal necrolysis. Five Han Chinese and 6 or 7 European CBZ-SJS/TEN patients gave blood repertoires. Bulk and single-cell libraries used iRepertoire multiplex PCR with TCR subtype-specific primers. Multiplex PCR targeting V, D and J genes made bulk TCR beta libraries. Reprocessing the multiplex PCR reads, TCRdb reports a single entry for every CDR3 protein and omits DNA. The record lists around 2,000 distinct CDR3 sequences, of which the ten most abundant hold approximately 19%. Frequency places this clonotype as medium-sized. The material sequenced was PBMCs. The TCR was taken from a human donor with Stevens-Johnson syndrome, a severe cutaneous drug reaction.

The CDR3: CASSQGQVSPLHF. This chain links TRBV4-3 with TRBJ1-6; no DNA is available, so the TRBD1 call from TCRdb remains unchecked. Per germline, CDR1 LGHNA and CDR2 YSLEER. The CDR3 has 13 residues.